Ten or more counts support the clone carrying this T cell receptor (beta chain). Its specificity is not known. The data derive from a study of T cells in Graves' hyperthyroidism and ophthalmopathy. Whole-study findings and limits: Ophthalmopathy cases were set apart from stable hyperthyroidism by a 13 V-J model. Blood also contained most expanded thyroid clonotypes above 0.001.

Patients with uncontrolled infections, other autoimmune diseases, pregnancy or lactation were excluded. Researchers amplified the TCR beta CDR3 regions from RNA transcripts. HTBI primers were used for first-round RT-PCR of the TCR CDR3. MiXCR, run by TCRdb on the multiplex PCR reads, gives a single entry per CDR3 protein. The sample carries fewer than 650,000 distinct CDR3 sequences, roughly 15% recorded once. This receptor was identified in a woman between 35 and 50 years old with Graves' ophthalmopathy. The sequenced material came from blood.

CDR3 DNA sequence: TGTGCCAGCAGTTTAAATGGGAGGGAGCAGTACTTC. Residues: CASSLNGREQYF. The chain links TRBV12-3 or TRBV12-4 to TRBJ2-7; TRBD2 is a possible D gene (6 bases). V gave up 2 bases and J gave up 7 bases, with 9 bases separating them. The CDR3 has 12 residues.